Given below is one TCR beta chain in context. Which antigen it targets is not known. Within one base of it there is no much larger clone, and no base qualities were kept. This sample stems from a study of radiotherapy plus CTLA-4 blockade in lung cancer (dated by TCRdb to 2016 to 2018). For context, the study as a whole: Objective responses occurred in 18% of enrolled patients, and 30% to 35% achieved disease control. Beyond this particular receptor, the publication reports: The strongest predictors of response, as reported, were early dynamic changes in blood T cell clones along with a rise in serum interferon-beta after radiation. After treatment with radiotherapy and ipilimumab, TCR clones that came from tumors expanded in the peripheral blood.

There are 17 amino acids in the CDR3, from cysteine to phenylalanine inclusive. The only DNA kept is the CDR3, 51 bases in frame from the first base. V was cut back by 4 bases and J by 1 base, leaving a gap of 17 bases between them. Looking up the germline V gene yields CDR1 SGHRS and CDR2 YFSETQ. Focal radiation therapy combined with CTLA-4 blockade (ipilimumab) was tested in patients with chemo-refractory metastatic non-small-cell lung cancer. The library was obtained by the immunoSEQ multiplex PCR assay. TCRdb's version of the immuneACCESS table is confined to in-frame rearrangements and falls short of the full clone set. An unresolved V gene accounts for under half of the shortfall where checked; the remainder is of unknown origin. The sample contains 85,000 to 100,000 clones, around nine tenths of them found a single time. The top ten clonotypes cover over 15% of the sample.

The sequence links TRBV5-1 to TRBJ2-2; TRBD1 is possibly the D segment (5 matching bases). The material was peripheral blood, obtained from a patient treated with radiotherapy plus ipilimumab. This sequence was found in a human donor with non-small cell lung cancer that progressed on radiotherapy plus ipilimumab. The CDR3 sequence is CASSPSLTVMNTGELFF. The DNA sequence is as follows: TGCGCCAGCAGCCCGTCCCTGACAGTTATGAACACCGGGGAGCTGTTTTTT.